The clone carrying this T cell receptor beta chain was detected a few times. Its antigen is not identified. This entry is derived from a study of response to subunit inactivated influenza vaccine. Study-wide points: Researchers suggested that each seasonal influenza vaccination recruits few new T cells.

V lost 6 bases, J lost 3 bases, and 3 bases lay in between. This CDR3 region has 12 residues. The V gene's germline CDR1 is SNHLY and CDR2 FYNNEI. TCRdb re-analysed the RT-PCR reads in MiXCR, keeping a single row per CDR3 protein. This table has roughly 710,000 distinct CDR3 sequences, less than 15% appearing once. The sequence was obtained from a man aged 50-59 years who received an inactivated influenza vaccine. The V call is TRBV2, the J call TRBJ1-6; D call uncertain. Sequenced material: PBMCs from blood, taken around two weeks before vaccination. DNA for the CDR3: TGTGCCAGCAGATACTATAATTCACCCCTCCACTTT. It encodes CASRYYNSPLHF. The full variable domain, rest sourced from reference TRBV2 and TRBJ1-6, is EPEVTQTPSHQVTQMGQEVILRCVPISNHLYFYWYRQILGQKVEFLVSFYNNEISEKSEIFDDQFSVERPDGSNFTLKIRSTKLEDSAMYFCASRYYNSPLHFGNGTRLTVT.